This section outlines one TCR beta chain sequence together with its context. This sample was included in a study of cytomegalovirus exposure and HLA in healthy donors. PCR amplification relied on 60 Vbeta primers (plus 13 Jbeta primers). Per the study methods: Roughly 10 million shared chains were among the 80 million or so unique TCR beta chains that a later analysis counted. Clones were sequenced by immunoSEQ multiplex PCR, and TCRdb holds only the in-frame ones, with some missing. That table is the source of V, J and clone size, and D and trimming were worked out from the DNA. The sample comprises tens of thousands of clones, 73% of which are singletons, and around 5.4% rests with the top ten. The V gene lost 4 bases and the J gene lost 6 bases, with 16 bases spanning the gap. The germline CDR1 and CDR2 sequences are MNHEY and SMNVEV (reference sequence). The CDR3 covers 14 residues.

The chain carries TRBV27 and TRBJ2-7; maybe TRBD2 (5 bases). The TCR sequence derives from a man between 45 and 60 years old in good health and CMV-seronegative. The specimen was PBMCs. Here the CDR3 reads CASSSGQRRGEQYF. The CDR3, as DNA: TGTGCCAGCAGTTCGGGCCAAAGACGGGGCGAGCAGTACTTC.